The rows below give T cell receptor beta chains drawn from one sample of a study of cytomegalovirus exposure and HLA in healthy donors. The protocol was immunoSEQ multiplex PCR, while the TCRdb copy is restricted to in-frame clones and leaves out a portion. The sample records about 200,000 clones, about 83% being singletons. Sequenced: PBMCs. All receptors come from a girl aged 5-17 years in good health and CMV-seronegative. The CDR3 runs from the conserved cysteine through the conserved F or W. The order of the fields is V gene, D gene, clone size, CDR3 length, J gene, CDR3 protein, CDR3 DNA. The D gene is left open where the match is weak. The size of a clone is reported for some rows only, either as once, few or many, or as a class for expanded clones.

v_gene: TRBV7-2; d_gene: -; abundance: -; len: 12; j_gene: TRBJ2-5; CDR3aa: CASSLPGSGQYF; CDR3nt: TGTGCCAGCAGCTTACCTGGTTCGGGGCAGTACTTC
v_gene: TRBV7-6; d_gene: -; abundance: -; len: 13; j_gene: TRBJ2-3; CDR3aa: CASSLDFADTQYF; CDR3nt: TGTGCCAGCAGCTTAGACTTCGCAGATACGCAGTATTTT
v_gene: TRBV4-2; d_gene: TRBD1; abundance: -; len: 20; j_gene: TRBJ2-1; CDR3aa: CASSQDLGQGAMSSYNEQFF; CDR3nt: TGTGCCAGCAGCCAAGATTTGGGACAGGGGGCCATGAGTTCCTACAATGAGCAGTTCTTC
v_gene: TRBV15; d_gene: -; abundance: -; len: 18; j_gene: TRBJ1-1; CDR3aa: CATSRAAFSDQTDNEAFF; CDR3nt: TGTGCCACCAGCAGAGCTGCGTTTTCCGACCAAACAGATAATGAAGCTTTCTTT
v_gene: TRBV2; d_gene: -; abundance: -; len: 13; j_gene: TRBJ1-2; CDR3aa: CASVLDSLRGYTF; CDR3nt: TGTGCCAGCGTACTAGATTCTCTTCGGGGCTACACCTTC
v_gene: TRBV16; d_gene: -; abundance: -; len: 13; j_gene: TRBJ2-7; CDR3aa: CASSQEKGNEQYF; CDR3nt: TGTGCCAGCAGCCAAGAGAAGGGGAACGAGCAGTACTTC
v_gene: TRBV1; d_gene: -; abundance: -; len: 23; j_gene: TRBJ2-3; CDR3aa: CTSSQDLLSRRESDRASTDTQYF; CDR3nt: TGCACCAGCAGCCAAGATCTTTTATCCCGCCGGGAAAGCGATAGAGCTAGCACAGATACGCAGTATTTT
v_gene: TRBV28; d_gene: -; abundance: -; len: 19; j_gene: TRBJ1-2; CDR3aa: CASSPPRGARNYGRYGYTF; CDR3nt: TGTGCCAGCAGTCCGCCGCGGGGGGCTAGGAACTACGGAAGATATGGCTACACCTTC
v_gene: TRBV30; d_gene: TRBD1; abundance: -; len: 13; j_gene: TRBJ1-6; CDR3aa: CAWGDRGNSPLHF; CDR3nt: TGTGCCTGGGGAGACAGGGGCAATTCACCCCTCCACTTT
v_gene: TRBV7-8; d_gene: -; abundance: -; len: 15; j_gene: TRBJ1-6; CDR3aa: CASSQRTAYNSPLHF; CDR3nt: TGTGCCAGCAGCCAACGGACAGCCTATAATTCACCCCTCCACTTT
v_gene: TRBV10-3; d_gene: -; abundance: -; len: 12; j_gene: TRBJ1-2; CDR3aa: CAIKGDSYGYTF; CDR3nt: TGTGCCATCAAGGGCGACAGCTATGGCTACACCTTC
v_gene: TRBV28; d_gene: -; abundance: once; len: 15; j_gene: TRBJ1-3; CDR3aa: CASSLRGGGGNTIYF; CDR3nt: TGTGCCAGCAGTTTGCGGGGAGGGGGTGGAAACACCATATATTTT
v_gene: TRBV5-1; d_gene: TRBD2; abundance: -; len: 15; j_gene: TRBJ2-7; CDR3aa: CASSPWTSGIEEQYF; CDR3nt: TGCGCCAGCAGCCCCTGGACTAGCGGGATTGAAGAGCAGTACTTC
v_gene: TRBV11-2; d_gene: -; abundance: -; len: 14; j_gene: TRBJ1-2; CDR3aa: CASSPSGTSYGYTF; CDR3nt: TGTGCCAGCAGCCCCAGCGGGACAAGCTATGGCTACACCTTC
v_gene: TRBV27; d_gene: TRBD1; abundance: -; len: 14; j_gene: TRBJ1-5; CDR3aa: CASSLDRGNQPQHF; CDR3nt: TGTGCCAGCAGTTTGGACAGGGGCAATCAGCCCCAGCATTTT
v_gene: TRBV28; d_gene: TRBD2; abundance: -; len: 13; j_gene: TRBJ2-7; CDR3aa: CASSLAGGDEQYF; CDR3nt: TGTGCCAGCAGTTTAGCGGGAGGTGACGAGCAGTACTTC
v_gene: TRBV5-3; d_gene: -; abundance: -; len: 14; j_gene: TRBJ2-5; CDR3aa: CARSLRAYQETQYF; CDR3nt: TGTGCCAGAAGCTTGAGAGCGTACCAAGAGACCCAGTACTTC
v_gene: TRBV10-2; d_gene: TRBD2; abundance: -; len: 18; j_gene: TRBJ2-5; CDR3aa: CASSGNRLAGGASETQYF; CDR3nt: TGCGCCAGCAGTGGGAACCGACTAGCGGGGGGGGCATCGGAGACCCAGTACTTC
v_gene: TRBV19; d_gene: -; abundance: -; len: 16; j_gene: TRBJ1-4; CDR3aa: CASSITGGRGREKLFF; CDR3nt: TGTGCCAGTAGTATAACAGGTGGCAGGGGTCGAGAAAAACTGTTTTTT
v_gene: TRBV28; d_gene: -; abundance: few; len: 15; j_gene: TRBJ1-5; CDR3aa: CASSPPGGGNQPQHF; CDR3nt: TGTGCCAGCAGCCCACCCGGGGGGGGCAATCAGCCCCAGCATTTT
v_gene: TRBV7-2; d_gene: -; abundance: -; len: 14; j_gene: TRBJ2-7; CDR3aa: CASSLVYSAYEQYF; CDR3nt: TGTGCCAGCAGCCTAGTGTACTCTGCCTACGAGCAGTACTTC
v_gene: TRBV19; d_gene: TRBD1; abundance: few; len: 14; j_gene: TRBJ1-1; CDR3aa: CATTHRDRGFEAFF; CDR3nt: TGTGCCACCACACACCGGGACAGGGGTTTTGAAGCTTTCTTT
v_gene: TRBV7-9; d_gene: -; abundance: -; len: 11; j_gene: TRBJ2-7; CDR3aa: CATGIGYEQYF; CDR3nt: TGTGCCACCGGTATCGGCTACGAGCAGTACTTC
v_gene: TRBV7-9; d_gene: -; abundance: -; len: 17; j_gene: TRBJ1-3; CDR3aa: CASSSPRQPQSVNTIYF; CDR3nt: TGTGCCAGCAGCTCGCCAAGACAGCCACAGTCGGTAAACACCATATATTTT
v_gene: TRBV6-5; d_gene: TRBD1; abundance: -; len: 14; j_gene: TRBJ2-1; CDR3aa: CASIRGRSYNEQFF; CDR3nt: TGTGCCAGCATCAGGGGGCGCTCCTACAATGAGCAGTTCTTC
v_gene: TRBV25-1; d_gene: TRBD1; abundance: -; len: 12; j_gene: TRBJ1-2; CDR3aa: CASSEGTGRFSF; CDR3nt: TGTGCCAGCAGTGAAGGGACAGGTAGATTCAGCTTC
v_gene: TRBV28; d_gene: TRBD1; abundance: -; len: 16; j_gene: TRBJ2-3; CDR3aa: CASILQGAGGTDTQYF; CDR3nt: TGTGCCAGCATCCTGCAGGGGGCCGGGGGCACAGATACGCAGTATTTT
v_gene: TRBV5-3; d_gene: TRBD1; abundance: -; len: 14; j_gene: TRBJ2-7; CDR3aa: CARSPDRGRQEQYF; CDR3nt: TGTGCCAGAAGCCCGGACAGGGGGCGCCAAGAGCAGTACTTC
v_gene: TRBV6-1; d_gene: TRBD1; abundance: -; len: 15; j_gene: TRBJ2-7; CDR3aa: CASSRPGTVIYEQYF; CDR3nt: TGTGCCAGCAGCCGACCCGGGACAGTTATCTACGAGCAGTACTTC
v_gene: TRBV5-3; d_gene: -; abundance: few; len: 15; j_gene: TRBJ1-5; CDR3aa: CARSLGVDSNQPQHF; CDR3nt: TGTGCCAGAAGCTTGGGAGTTGATAGCAATCAGCCCCAGCATTTT
v_gene: TRBV6-5; d_gene: -; abundance: once; len: 14; j_gene: TRBJ1-1; CDR3aa: CASSYGRANTEAFF; CDR3nt: TGTGCCAGCAGTTACGGCAGGGCGAACACTGAAGCTTTCTTT
v_gene: TRBV7-9; d_gene: -; abundance: -; len: 16; j_gene: TRBJ2-7; CDR3aa: CASSLERQITSSEQYF; CDR3nt: TGTGCCAGCAGCCTAGAACGACAGATTACGTCTTCCGAGCAGTACTTC
v_gene: TRBV6-1; d_gene: -; abundance: once; len: 12; j_gene: TRBJ1-5; CDR3aa: CASSEERQPQHF; CDR3nt: TGTGCCAGCAGTGAAGAGCGGCAGCCCCAGCATTTT
v_gene: TRBV19; d_gene: -; abundance: -; len: 17; j_gene: TRBJ2-1; CDR3aa: CASSMITSRPNYNEQFF; CDR3nt: TGTGCCAGTAGTATGATAACTAGCCGCCCAAACTACAATGAGCAGTTCTTC
v_gene: TRBV13; d_gene: -; abundance: -; len: 15; j_gene: TRBJ2-5; CDR3aa: CASSSTPDSQETQYF; CDR3nt: TGTGCCAGCAGCTCAACACCGGACAGCCAAGAGACCCAGTACTTC
v_gene: TRBV6-1; d_gene: -; abundance: -; len: 13; j_gene: TRBJ2-7; CDR3aa: CASSVTGDYEQYF; CDR3nt: TGTGCCAGCAGTGTTACGGGGGACTACGAGCAGTACTTC
v_gene: TRBV2; d_gene: -; abundance: few; len: 15; j_gene: TRBJ1-5; CDR3aa: CASSDRSLPDQPQHF; CDR3nt: TGTGCCAGCAGTGATAGATCGCTCCCTGATCAGCCCCAGCATTTT
v_gene: TRBV7-9; d_gene: TRBD1; abundance: -; len: 15; j_gene: TRBJ2-1; CDR3aa: CASSLMGQGHNEQFF; CDR3nt: TGTGCCAGCAGCTTAATGGGACAGGGGCACAATGAGCAGTTCTTC
v_gene: TRBV18; d_gene: TRBD2; abundance: -; len: 15; j_gene: TRBJ2-7; CDR3aa: CASSPTSGSSYEQYF; CDR3nt: TGTGCCAGCTCCCCGACTAGCGGAAGCTCCTACGAGCAGTACTTC
v_gene: TRBV19; d_gene: TRBD2; abundance: -; len: 14; j_gene: TRBJ2-1; CDR3aa: CASRPRSGDYEQFF; CDR3nt: TGTGCCAGCAGACCCAGGAGTGGGGACTACGAGCAGTTCTTC
v_gene: TRBV29-1; d_gene: TRBD2; abundance: once; len: 13; j_gene: TRBJ2-1; CDR3aa: CSVTSGLGYEQFF; CDR3nt: TGCAGCGTTACTAGCGGGTTGGGTTATGAGCAGTTCTTC
v_gene: TRBV9; d_gene: TRBD1; abundance: -; len: 13; j_gene: TRBJ2-1; CDR3aa: CASSFRQGNEQFF; CDR3nt: TGTGCCAGCAGCTTCCGACAGGGCAATGAGCAGTTCTTC
v_gene: TRBV10-3; d_gene: TRBD1; abundance: -; len: 15; j_gene: TRBJ2-5; CDR3aa: CAISDPGTVEETQYF; CDR3nt: TGTGCCATCAGTGACCCCGGGACAGTGGAAGAGACCCAGTACTTC
v_gene: TRBV27; d_gene: TRBD2; abundance: -; len: 16; j_gene: TRBJ2-3; CDR3aa: CASSLLVAGGTDTQYF; CDR3nt: TGTGCCAGCAGTTTACTAGTAGCGGGGGGTACAGATACGCAGTATTTT
v_gene: TRBV28; d_gene: -; abundance: -; len: 12; j_gene: TRBJ1-2; CDR3aa: CASSLAGYGYTF; CDR3nt: TGTGCCAGCAGTTTGGCGGGGTATGGCTACACCTTC
v_gene: TRBV5-1; d_gene: -; abundance: -; len: 15; j_gene: TRBJ2-2; CDR3aa: CASSVFGPNTGELFF; CDR3nt: TGCGCCAGCAGCGTTTTTGGGCCGAACACCGGGGAGCTGTTTTTT
v_gene: TRBV12-2; d_gene: -; abundance: -; len: 17; j_gene: TRBJ1-5; CDR3aa: CASRFLGTVHSNQPQHF; CDR3nt: TGTGCAAGTCGCTTTCTAGGGACAGTTCATAGCAATCAGCCCCAGCATTTT
v_gene: TRBV28; d_gene: -; abundance: -; len: 12; j_gene: TRBJ1-1; CDR3aa: CASTHRNTEAFF; CDR3nt: TGTGCCAGCACTCATAGGAACACTGAAGCTTTCTTT
v_gene: TRBV18; d_gene: -; abundance: -; len: 17; j_gene: TRBJ1-1; CDR3aa: CASSPSRPGVMNTEAFF; CDR3nt: TGTGCCAGCTCACCATCCCGCCCGGGGGTTATGAACACTGAAGCTTTCTTT
v_gene: TRBV28; d_gene: -; abundance: -; len: 13; j_gene: TRBJ1-1; CDR3aa: CASSPPRPTEAFF; CDR3nt: TGTGCCAGCAGCCCGCCGAGGCCCACTGAAGCTTTCTTT
v_gene: TRBV4-1; d_gene: -; abundance: -; len: 17; j_gene: TRBJ2-3; CDR3aa: CASSQGLARSSTDTQYF; CDR3nt: TGCGCCAGCAGCCAAGGCCTAGCGAGGTCTAGCACAGATACGCAGTATTTT